This entry concerns a single T cell receptor (beta chain). In the authors' methods: Reference gene primer amplification gave estimated nucleated cell counts. Profiling relied on immunoSEQ multiplex PCR, and the TCRdb table lists in-frame clones only, not all of them. The DNA was the basis for D and trimming; V, J and clone size are from that table. In the table there are 120,000 to 150,000 clones, about 86% of which are singletons. Looked up from germline, CDR1 is KGHDR and CDR2 is SFDVKD. Trimming took off 3 bases at V and 5 bases at J, with 12 bases between the two ends. The CDR3 sequence is 14 residues long. This entry comes from a study of blood T cell repertoires in COVID-19. Overall study: COVID-19 samples from acute and convalescent phases originated in the United States, Italy and Spain. The cDNA or gDNA used as material had been derived from T cells, B-cell-depleted T cells, or PBMCs.

This clonotype was sampled from a woman aged 55-69 years with acute or convalescent COVID-19. The specimen was peripheral blood. V is TRBV24-1 and J is TRBJ2-5; a weak D match, TRBD1 (7 bases). The CDR3 DNA reads TGTGCCACCAGTGATCCGACAGGGAGGGAGACCCAGTACTTC. Translating it yields CATSDPTGRETQYF.